Each of the 19 T cell receptor beta chains below was sequenced from the same sample in a study of T cells in Graves' hyperthyroidism and ophthalmopathy. There were TCR beta CDR3 regions amplified from RNA transcripts. HTBI primers were used for first-round RT-PCR of the TCR CDR3. From the multiplex PCR reads, TCRdb called clonotypes with MiXCR, one entry per CDR3 protein. The data show hundreds of thousands of distinct CDR3 sequences, about 14% seen once. Sequenced sample: blood. These receptors originate from a woman in her 40s with Graves' ophthalmopathy.

Comment on this clonotype: This clone may be a read error of a much larger clone one base away. V usage is TRBV2 and J usage is TRBJ1-1, with TRBD1 as a possible D gene (6 bases). This CDR3 is 13 amino acids long. The germline V gene encodes CDR1 SNHLY and CDR2 FYNNEI. The CDR3: CVALYTGPTEAFF. The CDR3 nucleotides are TGTGTCGCTCTATATACAGGGCCCACTGAAGCTTTCTTT.

There are many counts of this clonotype. The chain links TRBV12-3 or TRBV12-4 to TRBJ2-7, with D maybe TRBD2 (6 bases). V was pared by 7 bases and J by 7 bases, with 20 bases between. The CDR3 spans 14 residues. CDR3 coding DNA: TGTGCCAGCATCTCAGGTTTGGCGGGAAGGGAGCAGTACTTC. Translation: CASISGLAGREQYF.

In this sample, this clonotype turned up a few times. This chain joins TRBV30 and TRBJ2-2; D gene uncertain. The CDR3 is made up of 13 amino acids. CDR1 and CDR2 (germline): GTSNPN, SVGIG (reference sequence). The V gene lost 0 bases and the J gene lost 4 bases, with 6 bases spanning the gap. CDR3: CAWSVISTGELFF. CDR3 coding DNA: TGTGCCTGGAGTGTGATTTCCACCGGGGAGCTGTTTTTT.

This clonotype came up many times. This chain links TRBV6-2 or TRBV6-3 with TRBJ1-1, with a possible D match to TRBD1 (6 bases). CDR1 and CDR2 (germline): MNHEY, SVGEGT. This CDR3 has 14 amino acids. With 2 bases removed from V and 4 bases from J, the gap between germline ends came to 11 bases. CDR3 sequence reads: CASSYTGARTEAFF. The CDR3 nucleotides are TGTGCCAGCAGTTACACGGGGGCGCGCACTGAAGCTTTCTTT.

This clonotype was counted only a few times. The chain recombines TRBV28 with TRBJ2-5, with TRBD1 as a possible D gene (5 bases). The CDR3 totals 15 residues. Germline CDR1 and CDR2: MDHEN and SYDVKM. V dropped 3 bases and J dropped 5 bases, with 16 bases sitting between them. The CDR3 reads CASSLGMGPLETQYF. In DNA, the CDR3 is TGTGCCAGCAGTTTGGGTATGGGGCCCTTGGAGACCCAGTACTTC.

This clonotype was seen a handful of times. The rearrangement links TRBV4-1 to TRBJ1-1; D perhaps matches TRBD1 (5 bases). This CDR3 spans 15 amino acids. The germline V and J ends were trimmed by 0 bases and 1 base, with 9 bases remaining between them. CDR1 and CDR2 (germline): MGHRA, YSYEKL. The CDR3 reads CASSQESGRNTEAFF. The CDR3 DNA is TGCGCCAGCAGCCAAGAGTCAGGGAGGAACACTGAAGCTTTCTTT.

The gene calls are TRBV10-3 and TRBJ1-1; 7 bases align to TRBD1. V dropped 3 bases and J dropped 4; count of bases not matched to a gene: 2. The CDR3 runs to 13 residues. Germline loops: CDR1 ENHRY, CDR2 SYGVKD. CDR3 coding DNA: TGTGCCATCAGTGACCAGGGGGGCACTGAAGCTTTCTTT. Residues: CAISDQGGTEAFF.

The chain is built from TRBV28 and TRBJ2-5; 14 positions match TRBD2. CDR3 length equals 16 residues. Unmatched junction bases numbered 5, after V lost 5 bases and J lost 3 bases. Per germline, CDR1 MDHEN and CDR2 SYDVKM. The CDR3 loop reads CASSKGLAGVEETQYF. DNA of the CDR3: TGTGCCAGCAGTAAGGGACTAGCGGGAGTTGAAGAGACCCAGTACTTC.

This clonotype was counted many times. This chain joins TRBV11-1 and TRBJ2-5; D uncertain. Germline-derived CDR1 and CDR2 are SGHAT and FQDESV (reference sequence). Between the trimmed V and J ends, which lost 5 bases and 0 bases, there was a span of 16 bases. This CDR3 is built from 16 residues. This CDR3 reads CASSPAISDYQETQYF. The CDR3 region has the DNA TGTGCCAGCAGCCCAGCAATTAGTGATTACCAAGAGACCCAGTACTTC.

The J gene is TRBJ2-7, the V gene TRBV6-1, with D perhaps matching TRBD1 (6 bases). The CDR3 sequence is 11 residues long. Trimming pared 10 bases from V and 2 bases from J, leaving 9 bases between. The germline gives CDR1 MNHNS, CDR2 SASEGT. CDR3 nucleotide sequence: TGTGCCATCCGGGACACCTACGAGCAGTACTTC. Its protein product is CAIRDTYEQYF.

This clonotype was counted many times. This chain connects TRBV24-1 to TRBJ1-2; 7 nucleotides agree with TRBD1. The CDR3 length is 13 residues. Germline CDR1 is KGHDR and CDR2 is SFDVKD. Trimming cost V 7 bases and J 3 bases; bases outside gene matches: 4. The CDR3 region is CATSPGQDYGYTF. DNA of the CDR3: TGTGCCACCAGCCCTGGACAGGACTATGGCTACACCTTC.

This clonotype was picked up many times. This chain joins TRBV30 and TRBJ1-2, with TRBD1 identical over 8 bases. The CDR3 is made up of 13 amino acids. V was clipped by 5 bases and J by 4 bases; unmatched bases: 6. Germline CDR1 reads GTSNPN; CDR2 reads SVGIG (reference sequence). The CDR3 DNA reads TGTGCCTGGTGGACAGGGTTCGGCTATGGCTACACCTTC. It codes for CAWWTGFGYGYTF.

This clonotype was counted ten times or more. The chain couples TRBV6-1 to TRBJ2-7, with 11 bases that match TRBD2. J gave up 4 bases and V 6 bases, and 5 bases lay outside the gene matches. Germline assignment: CDR1 MNHNS and CDR2 SASEGT. The CDR3 totals 14 residues. The CDR3 bases are TGTGCCAGCAGCTTACTAGCGGGAGTTTACGAGCAGTACTTC. It is translated as CASSLLAGVYEQYF.

This clonotype has at least ten counts. The CDR3 loop reads CASSETGSYEQYF. Written as DNA, the CDR3 is TGTGCCAGCAGTGAGACAGGTTCCTACGAGCAGTACTTC. The chain carries TRBV28 and TRBJ2-7; weak D call: TRBD1 (6 bases). Germline V gene sequence: CDR1 MDHEN, CDR2 SYDVKM. V was clipped by 5 bases and J by 1 base, with 9 bases between them. This CDR3 comprises 13 residues.

This clonotype has only a few counts. The chain is built from TRBV29-1 and TRBJ1-2, with D possibly matching TRBD1 (5 bases). Looked up from germline, CDR1 is SQVTM and CDR2 is ANQGSEA. This CDR3 is 12 amino acids long. V gave up 4 bases and J gave up 6 bases, with 12 bases separating them. CDR3 protein: CSVGRGSDGYTF. The CDR3 DNA is TGCAGCGTTGGCCGGGGGTCCGATGGCTACACCTTC.

Ten or more counts support this clonotype. The J gene is TRBJ1-5, the V gene TRBV2, with D uncertain. V lost 0 bases and J lost 1, with 10 bases in between. The CDR3 totals 16 residues. From germline, CDR1 is SNHLY and CDR2 FYNNEI. CDR3 sequence: CASSEALLASNQPQHF. The CDR3 bases are TGTGCCAGCAGTGAAGCGCTTCTGGCCAGCAATCAGCCCCAGCATTTT.

This clonotype was recorded many times. The genes are TRBV20-1 and TRBJ2-7, with 9 bases identical to TRBD2. The CDR3 runs 16 residues. V shed 2 bases and J 4 bases; nucleotides not matched to a gene: 12. CDR1 is DFQATT, CDR2 SNEGSKA, per germline (reference sequence). The CDR3 DNA is TGCAGTGCTAGATTTTCGGCGGCGGGAGGGTTATACGAGCAGTACTTC. Translated, it gives CSARFSAAGGLYEQYF.

This clonotype showed up many times. The CDR3 region has the DNA TGTGCCAGCAGTCGCCGGACAGGGAACTATGGCTACACCTTC. It is translated as CASSRRTGNYGYTF. The chain employs TRBV28 and TRBJ1-2; the match to TRBD1 covers 8 bases. Trimming removed 5 bases from V and 2 bases from J; junction bases left unmatched: 4. The CDR3 runs 14 residues. Germline lookup yields CDR1 MDHEN and CDR2 SYDVKM.

This clonotype was detected many times. The chain couples TRBV19 to TRBJ1-5; D might be TRBD1 (6 bases). The ends were cut back, 4 bases at V and 5 bases at J, with 9 bases in the middle. The length of the CDR3 is 13 residues. Germline CDR1 reads LNHDA; CDR2 reads SQIVND (reference sequence). The CDR3 reads CASSRTEDQPQHF. CDR3 coding DNA: TGTGCCAGTAGTAGGACAGAAGATCAGCCCCAGCATTTT.